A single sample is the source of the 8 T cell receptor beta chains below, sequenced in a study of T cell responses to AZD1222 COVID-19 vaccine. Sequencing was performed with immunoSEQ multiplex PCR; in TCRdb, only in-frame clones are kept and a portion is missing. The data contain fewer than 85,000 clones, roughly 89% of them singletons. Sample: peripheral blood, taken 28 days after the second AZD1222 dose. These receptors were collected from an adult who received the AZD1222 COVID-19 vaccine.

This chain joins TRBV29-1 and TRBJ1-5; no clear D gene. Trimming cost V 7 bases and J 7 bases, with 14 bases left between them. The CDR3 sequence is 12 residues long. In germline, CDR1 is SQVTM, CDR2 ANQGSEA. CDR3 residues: CSAGEPGQPQHF. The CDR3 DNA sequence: TGCAGCGCCGGGGAGCCGGGACAGCCCCAGCATTTT.

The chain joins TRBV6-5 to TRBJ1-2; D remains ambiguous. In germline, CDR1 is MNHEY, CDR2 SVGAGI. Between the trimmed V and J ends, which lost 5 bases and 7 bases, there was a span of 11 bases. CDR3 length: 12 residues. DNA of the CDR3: TGTGCCAGCAGTAGACCGAGTCTTGGCTACACCTTC. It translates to CASSRPSLGYTF.

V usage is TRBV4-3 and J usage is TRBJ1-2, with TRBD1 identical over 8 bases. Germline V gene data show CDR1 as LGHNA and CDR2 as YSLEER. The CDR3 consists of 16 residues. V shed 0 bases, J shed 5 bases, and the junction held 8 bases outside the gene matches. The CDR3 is CASSQEIWDRQYGYTF. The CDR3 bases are TGCGCCAGCAGCCAAGAAATTTGGGACAGGCAATATGGCTACACCTTC.

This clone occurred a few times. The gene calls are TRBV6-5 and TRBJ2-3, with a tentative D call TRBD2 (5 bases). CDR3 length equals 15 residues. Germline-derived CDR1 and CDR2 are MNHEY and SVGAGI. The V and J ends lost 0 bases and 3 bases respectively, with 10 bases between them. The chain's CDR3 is CASSYSLGSTDTQYF. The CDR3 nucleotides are TGTGCCAGCAGTTACTCTCTAGGGAGTACAGATACGCAGTATTTT.

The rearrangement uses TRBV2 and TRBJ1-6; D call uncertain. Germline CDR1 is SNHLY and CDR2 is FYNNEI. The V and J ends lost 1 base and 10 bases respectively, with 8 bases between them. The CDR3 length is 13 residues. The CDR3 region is CASSEEHRSPLHF. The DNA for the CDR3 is TGTGCCAGCAGTGAAGAACACCGCTCACCCCTCCACTTT.

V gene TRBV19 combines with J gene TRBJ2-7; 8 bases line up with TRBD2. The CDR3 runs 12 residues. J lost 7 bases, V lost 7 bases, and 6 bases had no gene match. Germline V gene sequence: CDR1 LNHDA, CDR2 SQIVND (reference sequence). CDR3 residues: CASTAGGREQYV. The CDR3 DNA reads TGTGCCAGTACCGCTGGCGGGAGGGAGCAGTACGTC.

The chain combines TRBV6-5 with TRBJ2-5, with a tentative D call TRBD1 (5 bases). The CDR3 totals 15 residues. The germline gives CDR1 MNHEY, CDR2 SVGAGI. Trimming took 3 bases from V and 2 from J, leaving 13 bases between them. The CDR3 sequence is CASSYFRTTQETQYF. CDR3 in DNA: TGTGCCAGCAGTTATTTTCGGACAACACAAGAGACCCAGTACTTC.

The CDR3 is CASSSSGRGFDEQFF. CDR3 bases: TGTGCCAGTAGTAGTAGCGGGAGAGGGTTCGATGAGCAGTTCTTC. V is TRBV19 and J is TRBJ2-1; 9 bases line up with TRBD2. This CDR3 region has 15 residues. J gave up 8 bases and V 4 bases, and 9 bases lay outside the gene matches. Germline lookup yields CDR1 LNHDA and CDR2 SQIVND (reference sequence).